The entry below describes one T cell receptor beta chain. The sample originates from a study of T-cell reconstitution after alpha-beta-depleted transplantation in children. The CDR3 contains 15 residues. Unmatched junction bases numbered 10, after V lost 3 bases and J lost 8 bases. Preparation of the TCRbeta library was carried out with unique molecular identifiers. TCRdb fed the PCR reads into MiXCR, producing one record per CDR3 protein. The sample records some 500,000 distinct CDR3 sequences, approximately 30% being singletons. Source: PBMCs from the stem cell graft donor, taken from the stem cell graft. This chain links TRBV12-3 or TRBV12-4 with TRBJ2-1; TRBD2 matches 7 bases. The TCR originated in a human donor who donated a stem cell graft to a child with aplastic anemia. The CDR3 coding sequence is TGTGCCAGCAGTTTTTTGGCGGGAGCTATGGATGAGCAGTTCTTC. Translated, it gives CASSFLAGAMDEQFF.